This T cell receptor (beta chain) is drawn from a study of blood T cell repertoires in COVID-19 (dated by TCRdb to the early 2020s). About the investigation overall: Samples from collaborators originated in the United States, Italy and Spain and spanned both the acute and convalescent phases of COVID-19. Sample metadata almost always included a de-identified subject ID, COVID-19 status, age in years and sex. Samples were obtained from the ongoing ImmuneRACE study (first 160 participants) and from about 1,300 subjects provided by 6 global collaborators. HLA class I and class II types, where available, came from metadata supplied by the sample provider rather than from assay-based typing. The material from the prospective study consisted of cDNA or gDNA derived from T cells, B-cell-depleted T cells, or PBMCs. Subjects who had been exposed to COVID-19, were actively infected with it, or had recovered from it provided the deeply sampled blood TCRbeta repertoires that made up the dataset. A freely available public database, intended as a resource for researchers studying the immune response to SARS-CoV-2, is where the repertoires were released. Study-wide findings and limitations: Clinical and demographic metadata were provided uncurated, with the amount varying by source and participant.

Details on this clone: The specificity of this receptor is unknown. The sample holds no much larger clone one base away, and base qualities are not on file.

Whole blood was collected in K2EDTA tubes by collaborating institutions according to the institutions' own protocols. Collaborator samples were shipped for TCRbeta analysis as frozen whole blood, isolated PBMCs, or DNA extracted from either sample type. The immunoSEQ Assay, a bias-controlled multiplex PCR, was used to amplify TCRbeta CDR3 regions from genomic DNA. The authors' analysis ran thus. The number of nucleated cells in each sample was estimated from the amplification of reference gene primers within the assay. To quantify the absolute abundance of each unique TCRbeta CDR3 rearrangement, sequence reads were collapsed and filtered. Productive Simpson clonality was computed per sample as the square root of Simpson's diversity index over productive rearrangements. TCRdb mirrors the immuneACCESS table, restricted to in-frame sequences. Some clones are absent from its copies; in checked studies, under half trace to an unresolved V gene, and the reason for the others is unknown. Clonal size and the V and J genes are those of that table, whereas D and trimming came from the DNA. The sample data list 240,000 or so clones, and 85% to 90% of these were observed just once. The ten largest clonotypes hold about 7.6% of the sample.

For this chain, trimming is 4 bases at the V end and 4 bases at the J end, and the number of junction bases without a gene match is 9. Reading from cysteine to phenylalanine, the CDR3 counts 15 amino acids. Left in the record is the CDR3 DNA by itself, 45 bases read in frame from the first base. According to the germline V gene (reference sequence), CDR1 reads LGHDT and CDR2 reads YNNKEL. The sequence joins TRBV3-1 (or the pseudogene TRBV3-2) to TRBJ2-7; the central 8 bases match TRBD2. Material for sequencing was peripheral blood. The clonotype was recovered from a woman in her 70s with active or convalescent COVID-19. The nucleotides are TGTGCCAGCAGCCCCGAAGCTAGCGGGTTATACGAGCAGTACTTC. This translates into CASSPEASGLYEQYF.